This T cell receptor (beta chain) comes out of a study of blood T cells in healthy people across ages. Details on this clonotype: Its antigen is as yet unknown.

Primed by a sample-barcoded 5' primer and a J-beta primer mix, a second PCR proceeded for about 6 to 12 cycles. TCRdb ran MiXCR on the 5' RACE reads and lists one entry per CDR3 protein. The repertoire includes 650,000 to 800,000 distinct CDR3 sequences, around 43% of them detected once, and 15% to 25% sits in the top ten. Study findings and constraints: Estimated diversity that came from one million T cells was considered an underestimate.

The sequenced material came from blood. The TCR originated in a man aged 55 to 70 in good health.

DNA for the CDR3: TGTGCCAGCAGCCCCGGGACTTCATACACAGATACGCAGTATTTT. Translated: CASSPGTSYTDTQYF. The chain couples TRBV6-6 to TRBJ2-3; D perhaps matches TRBD2 (6 bases). The CDR3 has 15 residues. Germline assignment: CDR1 MNHNY and CDR2 SVGAGI (reference sequence). V lost 6 bases, J lost 2 bases, and 15 bases lay in between.